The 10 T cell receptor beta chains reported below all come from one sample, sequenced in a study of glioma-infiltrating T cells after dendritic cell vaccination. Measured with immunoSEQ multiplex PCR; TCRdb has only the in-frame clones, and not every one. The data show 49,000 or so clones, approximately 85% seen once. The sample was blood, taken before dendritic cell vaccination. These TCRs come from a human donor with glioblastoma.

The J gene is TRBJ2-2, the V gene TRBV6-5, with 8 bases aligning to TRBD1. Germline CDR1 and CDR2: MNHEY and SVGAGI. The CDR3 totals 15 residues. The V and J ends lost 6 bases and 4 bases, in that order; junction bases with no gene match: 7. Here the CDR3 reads CASSRDRGSTGELFF. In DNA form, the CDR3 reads TGTGCCAGCAGCCGCGACAGGGGTAGCACCGGGGAGCTGTTTTTT.

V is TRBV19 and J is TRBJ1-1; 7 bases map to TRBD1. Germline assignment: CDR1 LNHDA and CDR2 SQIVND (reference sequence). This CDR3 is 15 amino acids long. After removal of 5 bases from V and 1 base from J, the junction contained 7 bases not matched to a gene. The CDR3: CASSPQGGPNTEAFF. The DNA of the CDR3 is TGTGCCAGTAGTCCCCAGGGGGGCCCGAACACTGAAGCTTTCTTT.

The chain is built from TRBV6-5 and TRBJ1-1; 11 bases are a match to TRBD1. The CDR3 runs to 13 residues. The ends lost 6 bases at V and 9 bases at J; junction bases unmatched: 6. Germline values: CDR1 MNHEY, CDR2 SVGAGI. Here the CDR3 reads CASSLGTGGKAFF. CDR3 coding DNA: TGTGCCAGCAGCTTAGGGACAGGGGGGAAAGCTTTCTTT.

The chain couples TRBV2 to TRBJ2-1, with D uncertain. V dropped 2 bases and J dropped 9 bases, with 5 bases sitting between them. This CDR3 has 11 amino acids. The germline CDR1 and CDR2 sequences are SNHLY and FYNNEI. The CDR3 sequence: CASSEHGEQFF. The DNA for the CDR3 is TGTGCCAGCAGTGAACACGGTGAGCAGTTCTTC.

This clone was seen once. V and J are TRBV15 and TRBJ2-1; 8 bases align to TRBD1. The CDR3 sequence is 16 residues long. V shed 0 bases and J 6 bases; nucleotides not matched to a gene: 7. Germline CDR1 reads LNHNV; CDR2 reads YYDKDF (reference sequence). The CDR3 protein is CATSRENDRGGNEQFF. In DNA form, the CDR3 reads TGTGCCACCAGCAGAGAGAACGACAGGGGTGGCAATGAGCAGTTCTTC.

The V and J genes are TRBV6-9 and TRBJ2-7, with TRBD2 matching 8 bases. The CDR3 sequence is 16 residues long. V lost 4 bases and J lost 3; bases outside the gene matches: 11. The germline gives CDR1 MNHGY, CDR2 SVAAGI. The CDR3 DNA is TGTGCCAGCAGTTCGGGGGGGGAGGGGAGGGGCTACGAGCAGTACTTC. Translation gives CASSSGGEGRGYEQYF.

The CDR3 DNA follows: TGTGCCAGCAGCTTAGTTCAGGGGGCGAACACTGAAGCTTTCTTT. This translates into CASSLVQGANTEAFF. The chain uses TRBV7-9 and TRBJ1-1, with 8 bases identical to TRBD1. CDR3 length: 15 amino acids. Germline V gives CDR1 SEHNR, CDR2 FQNEAQ (reference sequence). V shed 1 base, J shed 1 base, and the junction held 2 bases outside the gene matches.

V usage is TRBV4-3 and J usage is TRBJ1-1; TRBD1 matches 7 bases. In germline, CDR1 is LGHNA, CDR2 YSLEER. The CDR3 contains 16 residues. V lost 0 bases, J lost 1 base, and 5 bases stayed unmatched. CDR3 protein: CASSQDTGAGNTEAFF. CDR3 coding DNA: TGCGCCAGCAGCCAAGACACAGGGGCGGGGAACACTGAAGCTTTCTTT.

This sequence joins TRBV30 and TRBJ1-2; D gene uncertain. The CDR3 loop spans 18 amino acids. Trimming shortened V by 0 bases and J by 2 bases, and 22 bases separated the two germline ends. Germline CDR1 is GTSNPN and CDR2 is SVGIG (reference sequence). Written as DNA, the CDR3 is TGTGCCTGGAGTGTAATATGGGAGACTATCCCCCCCAACTATGGCTACACCTTC. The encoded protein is CAWSVIWETIPPNYGYTF.

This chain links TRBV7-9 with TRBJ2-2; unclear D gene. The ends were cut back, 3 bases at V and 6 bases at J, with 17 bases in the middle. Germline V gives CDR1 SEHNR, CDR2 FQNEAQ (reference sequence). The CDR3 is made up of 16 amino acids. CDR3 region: CASSFKNSEVPGELFF. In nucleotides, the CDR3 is TGTGCCAGCAGCTTCAAGAACAGTGAAGTCCCCGGGGAGCTGTTTTTT.